The clone carrying this T cell receptor (beta chain) was counted many times. What it binds is not known. The data stem from a study of regulatory T cells in long-lasting Graves disease. The CDR3 is 14 residues long. CDR1 and CDR2 (germline): SGHRS, YFSETQ. Between the trimmed V and J ends, which lost 4 bases and 6 bases, there was a span of 16 bases. HTBI primers from iRepertoire and Arm-PCR of CDR3 regions yielded the TCR beta libraries. A single record per CDR3 protein comes from TCRdb applying MiXCR to the multiplex PCR reads. The table includes roughly 520,000 distinct CDR3 sequences, approximately 12% detected once. Findings and caveats of the study: The analysis examined peripheral blood only and excluded thyroid tissue.

The time point is: newly diagnosed GD, antithyroid drugs for less than 3 months. There was RNA extracted from PBMCs, and the TCR library was made from it. These data also formed part of another study, on T cells in Graves' hyperthyroidism and ophthalmopathy. That study reports: The primer set for the first-round RT-PCR of the TCR CDR3 was HTBI.

The receptor was derived from a woman in her 30s with Graves disease. V gene TRBV5-1 combines with J gene TRBJ1-2; the D is unclear. The material was peripheral blood mononuclear cells (PBMCs), obtained at new diagnosis, from a patient treated with antithyroid drugs. As DNA, the CDR3 is TGCGCCAGCAGCCCACACGAGGAGGCTCATGGCTACACCTTC. This sequence encodes CASSPHEEAHGYTF.